The 7 T cell receptor beta chains reported below all come from one sample, sequenced in a study of technical replicates of blood from a handful of donors. The repertoire was sequenced with immunoSEQ multiplex PCR; TCRdb's copy has only in-frame clones and lacks some. The sample comprises tens of thousands of clones, around 94% of which are singletons, and about 0.37% rests with the top ten. Sequencing used T cells isolated from PBMCs. Source of these receptors: a human donor in good health.

This rearrangement joins TRBV5-6 to TRBJ1-2, with 10 bases fitting TRBD1. The trim removed 3 bases at V and 2 bases at J, leaving 4 bases unmatched. The CDR3 spans 15 residues. CDR1 and CDR2 from the germline V gene are SGHDT and YYEEEE. CDR3 in DNA: TGTGCCAGCAGCTCCGGGACAGGGGCGAACTATGGCTACACCTTC. Its translation: CASSSGTGANYGYTF.

This rearrangement joins TRBV4-3 to TRBJ2-3; no reliable D call. There are 14 residues in the CDR3. The V and J ends lost 10 bases and 0 bases respectively, with 14 bases between them. Germline CDR1 LGHNA, CDR2 YSLEER. As DNA, the CDR3 is TGCGCCACTAGTGACTCCACTAGCACAGATACGCAGTATTTT. Translating gives CATSDSTSTDTQYF.

The chain employs TRBV2 and TRBJ2-1, with a possible D match to TRBD1 (6 bases). Germline V gene lookup returns CDR1 SNHLY and CDR2 FYNNEI. Trimming stripped 4 bases from V and 7 bases from J, with 14 bases between. This CDR3 is built from 14 residues. The DNA for the CDR3 is TGTGCCAGCAGTGTGCGCAGGGGTGAGAATGAGCAGTTCTTC. It specifies CASSVRRGENEQFF.

The chain uses TRBV2 and TRBJ1-5, with no clear D. The germline V gene has CDR1 SNHLY and CDR2 FYNNEI. Trimming cost V 4 bases and J 1 base, with 5 bases left between them. This CDR3 spans 13 amino acids. CDR3 in amino acids: CASSGQSNQPQHF. DNA for the CDR3: TGTGCCAGCAGTGGTCAGAGCAATCAGCCCCAGCATTTT. Supplemented by reference TRBV2 and TRBJ1-5, the full variable domain reads EPEVTQTPSHQVTQMGQEVILRCVPISNHLYFYWYRQILGQKVEFLVSFYNNEISEKSEIFDDQFSVERPDGSNFTLKIRSTKLEDSAMYFCASSGQSNQPQHFGDGTRLSIL.

The chain links TRBV19 to TRBJ2-7; TRBD1 matches 10 bases. The CDR3 sequence is 14 residues long. V trimming: 5 bases; J trimming: 4 bases; junction bases outside the gene matches: 5. CDR1 is LNHDA and CDR2 is SQIVND in the germline V gene (reference sequence). CDR3 region: CASSYGTGVYEQYF. In DNA form, the CDR3 reads TGTGCCAGTAGTTACGGGACAGGGGTTTACGAGCAGTACTTC.

This clone occurred once. The genes are TRBV9 and TRBJ2-3, with D maybe TRBD1 (6 bases). This CDR3 is 14 amino acids long. Trimming took 0 bases from V and 1 from J, leaving 6 bases between them. Germline-derived CDR1 and CDR2 are SGDLS and YYNGEE. The CDR3 is CASSVEGGTDTQYF. DNA of the CDR3: TGTGCCAGCAGCGTAGAGGGGGGCACAGATACGCAGTATTTT.

V gene TRBV11-1 combines with J gene TRBJ2-1; D possibly corresponds to TRBD2 (5 bases). CDR1 SGHAT and CDR2 FQDESV come from the germline V gene (reference sequence). V was cut by 5 bases and J by 7 bases, with 12 bases left in between. The CDR3 covers 13 residues. The CDR3 coding sequence is TGTGCCAGCAGCCTTCTAGAGCGGAATGAGCAGTTCTTC. Translation: CASSLLERNEQFF.